The rows below give T cell receptor beta chains drawn from one sample of a study of OX40 agonist ivuxolimab in advanced cancers. Sequencing used immunoSEQ multiplex PCR; TCRdb keeps in-frame clones, though not all of them. Of approximately 24,000 clones listed, approximately 77% were seen once; the top ten hold more than 2%. The starting material was CD4+ or CD8+ T cells sorted from blood, obtained in a trial of the OX40 agonist ivuxolimab. These receptors came from an adult with an advanced solid tumor such as melanoma, head and neck, liver or kidney cancer. Both conserved end residues are part of each CDR3. Each record gives: V gene, D gene, J gene, clone size, CDR3 protein, CDR3 DNA. A D gene is named only where the DNA matches it firmly. Some rows have no size entry. The others give once, few or many, or a class for an expanded clone.

TRBV7-2,TRBD1,TRBJ1-6,NA,CASSKTRTGNYNSPLHF,TGTGCCAGCAGTAAAACGAGGACAGGCAACTATAATTCACCCCTCCACTTT
TRBV2,NA,TRBJ1-2,NA,CASSEVLGGPNYGYTF,TGTGCCAGCAGTGAAGTTTTGGGAGGGCCGAACTATGGCTACACCTTC
TRBV6-6,NA,TRBJ2-1,NA,CASSPRPAEHNEQFF,TGTGCCAGCAGCCCGCGGCCAGCGGAGCACAATGAGCAGTTCTTC
TRBV13,TRBD2,TRBJ2-3,NA,CASSFAGVGGPVVYF,TGTGCCAGCAGCTTCGCCGGCGTGGGAGGGCCGGTAGTATATTTT
TRBV4-2,TRBD2,TRBJ2-1,NA,CASSQGTSGGRGHNEQFF,TGTGCCAGCAGCCAAGGGACTAGCGGGGGGCGAGGGCACAATGAGCAGTTCTTC
TRBV7-9,NA,TRBJ1-3,NA,CASSLGHSGNTIYF,TGTGCCAGCAGCTTAGGTCACTCTGGAAACACCATATATTTT
TRBV27,NA,TRBJ2-7,NA,CASSAPGRSSYEQYF,TGTGCCAGCAGTGCCCCTGGTAGAAGCTCCTACGAGCAGTACTTC
TRBV6-5,TRBD1,TRBJ1-1,NA,CASSYSTDRGAFF,TGTGCCAGCAGTTACTCCACCGACAGGGGTGCTTTCTTT
TRBV7-6,TRBD1,TRBJ2-1,NA,CASSLGTGVYYNEQFF,TGTGCCAGCAGCTTAGGGACAGGGGTGTACTACAATGAGCAGTTCTTC
TRBV6-5,NA,TRBJ1-2,NA,CASSYHGQRKDYGYTF,TGTGCCAGCAGTTACCACGGACAGCGGAAGGACTATGGCTACACCTTC
TRBV28,TRBD1,TRBJ1-5,NA,CASTPGQGNQPQHF,TGTGCCAGTACTCCGGGACAGGGCAATCAGCCCCAGCATTTT
TRBV7-2,NA,TRBJ2-1,few,CASSFWNEQFF,TGTGCCAGCAGCTTCTGGAATGAGCAGTTCTTC
TRBV9,TRBD2,TRBJ2-2,NA,CASSVGWVAGTGELFF,TGTGCCAGCAGCGTAGGGTGGGTAGCGGGGACCGGGGAGCTGTTTTTT
TRBV4-2,NA,TRBJ2-5,NA,CASSQEIEETQYF,TGTGCCAGCAGCCAAGAGATAGAAGAGACCCAGTACTTC
TRBV6-1,TRBD2,TRBJ2-1,NA,CASSVSSGIPYNEQFF,TGTGCCAGCAGTGTGTCTAGCGGGATCCCCTACAATGAGCAGTTCTTC
TRBV6-6,NA,TRBJ1-1,NA,CASSYWEGRGTEAFF,TGTGCCAGCAGTTACTGGGAGGGGAGGGGCACTGAAGCTTTCTTT
TRBV4-1,NA,TRBJ1-5,NA,CASSQSPGVYSNQPQHF,TGCGCCAGCAGCCAATCCCCCGGGGTCTATAGCAATCAGCCCCAGCATTTT
TRBV30,NA,TRBJ2-3,NA,CAWSNNFRTDTQYF,TGTGCCTGGAGTAATAACTTCCGCACAGATACGCAGTATTTT
TRBV6-5,NA,TRBJ1-3,NA,CASSYEPDSGNTIYF,TGTGCCAGCAGTTACGAACCGGACTCTGGAAACACCATATATTTT
TRBV5-6,NA,TRBJ2-7,NA,CASSYWRDVNYEQYF,TGTGCCAGCAGCTATTGGCGGGACGTTAACTACGAGCAGTACTTC
TRBV7-9,TRBD2,TRBJ2-3,once,CASSLPREGDTQYF,TGTGCCAGCAGCTTACCCAGGGAGGGGGATACGCAGTATTTT
TRBV4-2,NA,TRBJ1-3,medium-sized,CASRAETLSGNTIYF,TGTGCCAGCAGGGCAGAGACCCTTTCTGGAAACACCATATATTTT